This TCR beta chain was captured in a study of STAT5B mutations in CD4+ large granular lymphocyte leukemia. The repertoire was sequenced with immunoSEQ multiplex PCR; TCRdb's copy has only in-frame clones and lacks some. The data show tens of thousands of clones, 65% to 80% seen once. Looked up from germline, CDR1 is SGHDT and CDR2 is YYEEEE. The CDR3 has 15 amino acids. V trimming: 4 bases; J trimming: 10 bases; junction bases outside the gene matches: 7. What was sequenced was CD4+ T cells from blood buffy coats. This TCR was recovered from a human donor in good health. The rearrangement uses TRBV5-6 and TRBJ1-6; 11 bases line up with TRBD1. CDR3: CASSLGQGAWSPLHF. DNA for the CDR3: TGTGCCAGCAGCCTCGGACAGGGGGCATGGTCACCCCTCCACTTT.